A single sample is the source of the 25 T cell receptor beta chains below, sequenced in a study of CD8 T cells in Susac syndrome. An amount of RNA that ranged from roughly 0.5 to 1 ug was reverse transcribed with random hexamers. TCRdb fed the immunoSEQ multiplex PCR reads into MiXCR, producing one record per CDR3 protein. The sample records around 20,000 distinct CDR3 sequences, 85% to 95% being singletons. Sequencing used CD8+ T cells from PBMCs. Receptors originate from a human donor in good health.

J is TRBJ2-7 and V is TRBV27, with 7 positions matching TRBD1. From germline, CDR1 is MNHEY and CDR2 SMNVEV (reference sequence). The CDR3 runs 12 residues. Germline trimming cut 8 bases from V and 4 bases from J; bases unmatched to any gene: 5. Here the CDR3 reads CASGDREYEQYF. DNA for the CDR3: TGTGCCAGCGGCGACAGGGAGTACGAGCAGTACTTC.

This chain uses TRBV27 with TRBJ1-5, with TRBD1 matching 11 bases. V shed 9 bases, J shed 7 bases, and the junction held 8 bases outside the gene matches. Germline values: CDR1 MNHEY, CDR2 SMNVEV (reference sequence). The CDR3 sequence is 14 residues long. The chain's CDR3 is CASSGQGARQPQHF. The DNA of the CDR3 is TGTGCCAGTTCAGGACAGGGGGCAAGGCAGCCCCAGCATTTT.

The chain uses TRBV5-6 and TRBJ2-7; D remains ambiguous. The CDR3 contains 11 residues. Germline V gives CDR1 SGHDT, CDR2 YYEEEE. Trimming removed 3 bases from V and 3 bases from J, with 4 bases in between. CDR3 DNA sequence: TGTGCCAGCAGCTCGTACTACGAGCAGTACGTC. It specifies CASSSYYEQYV.

The V gene is TRBV2, the J gene TRBJ2-2, with unresolved D. The germline V gene has CDR1 SNHLY and CDR2 FYNNEI. V lost 11 bases and J 3 bases, leaving 16 bases between the germline ends. CDR3 size: 14 residues. The CDR3 nucleotides read TGTGCCTGCATGGCGAAGAGCTACACCGGGGAGCTGTTTTTT. Translated, it gives CACMAKSYTGELFF.

The gene calls are TRBV7-2 and TRBJ2-1; no clear D. CDR1 SGHTA and CDR2 FQGNSA come from the germline V gene. Trimming removed 2 bases from V and 5 bases from J, with 7 bases in between. The CDR3 covers 13 residues. This CDR3 is CASSLLWHNEQFF. The CDR3 nucleotides are TGTGCCAGCAGCTTATTATGGCACAATGAGCAGTTCTTC.

In its sample, this clonotype was seen once. The V gene is TRBV27, the J gene TRBJ1-2; 8 bases fit TRBD1. This CDR3 contains 13 residues. From germline, CDR1 is MNHEY and CDR2 SMNVEV (reference sequence). After removal of 6 bases from V and 4 bases from J, the junction contained 4 bases not matched to a gene. The CDR3 bases are TGTGCCAGCAGCGACAGGGGATCCTATGGCTACACCTTC. Translating it yields CASSDRGSYGYTF.

The CDR3 coding sequence is TGTGCCAGCAGTTTAGGGCACGAACACAATGAGCAGTTCTTC. Its protein is CASSLGHEHNEQFF. The chain carries TRBV27 and TRBJ2-1; D gene uncertain. The CDR3 contains 14 residues. The V and J ends lost 2 bases and 5 bases respectively, with 10 bases between them. From germline, CDR1 is MNHEY and CDR2 SMNVEV (reference sequence).

The chain recombines TRBV20-1 with TRBJ2-3; D is perhaps TRBD2 (5 bases). V was shortened by 1 base and J by 0 bases, with 17 bases between the two germline ends. CDR1 and CDR2 (germline): DFQATT, SNEGSKA (reference sequence). The CDR3 sequence is 17 residues long. The CDR3 is CSARAILLGLSTDTQYF. CDR3 bases: TGCAGTGCTAGAGCCATCTTACTAGGGCTCAGCACAGATACGCAGTATTTT.

This clonotype was seen a few times. The CDR3 is CASSFGEVEQYF. The CDR3 region has the DNA TGTGCCAGCAGTTTTGGTGAGGTCGAGCAGTACTTC. This rearrangement joins TRBV28 to TRBJ2-7; D not certain. The CDR3 has 12 amino acids. Germline loops: CDR1 MDHEN, CDR2 SYDVKM. Trimming left V 3 bases short and J 6 bases short, with 9 bases between.

The chain recombines TRBV20-1 with TRBJ1-2; a weak D match, TRBD1 (6 bases). V gave up 3 bases and J gave up 5 bases, with 13 bases separating them. Germline assignment: CDR1 DFQATT and CDR2 SNEGSKA (reference sequence). The CDR3 is 13 amino acids. CDR3 bases: TGCAGTGCTAGTCAGGGGACTTGGTATGGCTACACCTTC. It specifies CSASQGTWYGYTF.

This chain joins TRBV7-6 and TRBJ2-1, with 8 bases lining up with TRBD2. With V trimmed by 5 bases and J by 8 bases, 5 bases remained unmatched. This CDR3 spans 13 amino acids. The germline CDR1 and CDR2 sequences are SGHVS and FNYEAQ. The CDR3 region has the DNA TGTGCCAGCAGCCCAGGACTAGCCGATGAGCAGTTCTTC. Protein product: CASSPGLADEQFF.

The CDR3 region has the DNA TGCGCCAGCAGTGCACTGGGTTCAGATACGCAGTATTTT. Its protein is CASSALGSDTQYF. The chain couples TRBV10-2 to TRBJ2-3; D remains unclear. Trimming removed 4 bases at V and 4 bases at J, with 9 bases between. Per the germline V gene, CDR1 is WSHSY and CDR2 is SAAADI. This CDR3 spans 13 amino acids.

This rearrangement joins TRBV7-3 to TRBJ1-6; a weak D match, TRBD1 (5 bases). This CDR3 contains 13 residues. Germline loops: CDR1 SGHTA, CDR2 FQGTGA. The ends were cut back, 2 bases at V and 8 bases at J, with 7 bases in the middle. CDR3 coding DNA: TGTGCCAGCAGCTTACTAGGGGATTCACCCCTCCACTTT. Translation: CASSLLGDSPLHF.

The chain carries TRBV7-9 and TRBJ2-1; TRBD2 matches at 8 bases. Germline loops: CDR1 SEHNR, CDR2 FQNEAQ (reference sequence). After removal of 10 bases from V and 5 bases from J, the junction contained 16 bases not matched to a gene. The CDR3 has 16 amino acids. The CDR3 sequence is CATSRTGGPWDNEQFF. In DNA form, the CDR3 reads TGTGCCACCTCGCGAACGGGAGGGCCTTGGGACAATGAGCAGTTCTTC. The full variable domain, rest sourced from reference TRBV7-9 and TRBJ2-1, is DTGVSQNPRHKITKRGQNVTFRCDPISEHNRLYWYRQTLGQGPEFLTYFQNEAQLEKSRLLSDRFSAERPKGSFSTLEIQRTEQGDSAMYLCATSRTGGPWDNEQFFGPGTRLTVL.

The chain has TRBV27 and TRBJ1-2; a possible D gene is TRBD1 (5 bases). With 6 bases removed from V and 3 bases from J, the gap between germline ends came to 14 bases. Germline CDR1 reads MNHEY; CDR2 reads SMNVEV (reference sequence). The CDR3 length is 14 residues. Here the CDR3 reads CASSRADWDYGYTF. The DNA for the CDR3 is TGTGCCAGCAGCAGGGCGGACTGGGACTATGGCTACACCTTC.

This clonotype showed up just once. V gene TRBV28 combines with J gene TRBJ1-5; perhaps TRBD1 as D (5 bases). Germline values: CDR1 MDHEN, CDR2 SYDVKM. This CDR3 region has 20 residues. V was trimmed by 5 bases and J by 1 base, leaving 27 bases between them. For the CDR3, the DNA is TGTGCCAGCAGTCCAATGACCGCAGGGACCTGGATCCTAAGCAATCAGCCCCAGCATTTT. As protein: CASSPMTAGTWILSNQPQHF.

V usage is TRBV7-8 and J usage is TRBJ2-2, with D perhaps TRBD1 or TRBD2 (6 bases each). V lost 6 bases to trimming and J lost 11 bases, with 13 bases between them. Germline loops: CDR1 SGHVS, CDR2 FQNEAQ. The CDR3 loop spans 12 amino acids. This chain's CDR3 is CASSFGGRELFF. For the CDR3, the DNA is TGTGCCAGCAGTTTCGGGGGCCGAGAGCTGTTTTTT. Together with reference TRBV7-8 and TRBJ2-2, the CDR3 gives the full variable domain: GAGVSQSPRYKVAKRGQDVALRCDPISGHVSLFWYQQALGQGPEFLTYFQNEAQLDKSGLPSDRFFAERPEGSVSTLKIQRTQQEDSAVYLCASSFGGRELFFGEGSRLTVL.

This chain uses TRBV7-9 with TRBJ2-1; D may match TRBD1 or TRBD2 (5 bases each). Trimming took 4 bases from V and 0 from J, leaving 13 bases between them. This CDR3 comprises 16 residues. Germline V CDR1 and CDR2: SEHNR, FQNEAQ (reference sequence). Here the CDR3 reads CASSSWDHSSYNEQFF. The CDR3 region has the DNA TGTGCCAGCAGCTCCTGGGACCACAGCTCCTACAATGAGCAGTTCTTC.

The chain uses TRBV27 and TRBJ2-7; 7 nucleotides match TRBD2. Germline lookup yields CDR1 MNHEY and CDR2 SMNVEV (reference sequence). Trimming removed 4 bases from V and 6 bases from J; junction bases left unmatched: 12. The CDR3 contains 15 residues. CDR3 nucleotides: TGTGCCAGCAGTTGGGCTAGCGGCTCGTTTTCCGAGCAGTACTTC. Translating it yields CASSWASGSFSEQYF.

This chain uses TRBV19 with TRBJ2-7, with D tentatively TRBD1 or TRBD2 (6 bases each). V gave up 3 bases and J gave up 0 bases, with 12 bases separating them. The V gene's germline CDR1 is LNHDA and CDR2 SQIVND (reference sequence). The CDR3 has 15 residues. The CDR3 reads CASSILGGSSYEQYF. The CDR3 DNA reads TGTGCCAGTAGTATTTTAGGGGGGAGCTCCTACGAGCAGTACTTC.

In this sample, this clonotype turned up a few times. The chain joins TRBV4-2 to TRBJ2-7; D is undetermined. Trimming removed 4 bases from V and 12 bases from J, with 16 bases in between. The CDR3 runs to 12 residues. Germline assignment: CDR1 LGHNA and CDR2 YNFKEQ. The CDR3 nucleotides are TGTGCCAGCAGCCCCGACCGAGAACCCGTGTACGTC. Its protein is CASSPDREPVYV.

The chain is built from TRBV10-3 and TRBJ2-1; D is uncertain. Trimming took 5 bases from V and 0 from J, leaving 14 bases between them. CDR1 and CDR2 (germline): ENHRY, SYGVKD. The CDR3 contains 16 residues. CDR3 sequence reads: CAISSPPRSSYNEQFF. In DNA, the CDR3 is TGTGCCATCAGTAGCCCCCCGAGAAGCTCCTACAATGAGCAGTTCTTC.

The chain has TRBV20-1 and TRBJ2-5; TRBD2 matches 7 bases. V lost 4 bases, J lost 5 bases, and 13 bases stayed unmatched. The CDR3 has 15 residues. Per germline, CDR1 DFQATT and CDR2 SNEGSKA (reference sequence). CDR3 in amino acids: CSATPQERDRETQYF. DNA for the CDR3: TGCAGTGCTACCCCACAGGAGCGGGACCGGGAGACCCAGTACTTC.

The chain joins TRBV12-3 or TRBV12-4 to TRBJ2-3; tentative D call: TRBD2 (7 bases). The CDR3 is made up of 14 amino acids. Trimming shortened V by 6 bases and J by 11 bases, and 21 bases separated the two germline ends. CDR3 bases: TGTGCCAGCAGCTACCTAGGGGGGGAGGTGGAGCAGTATTTT. Its translation is CASSYLGGEVEQYF.

J is TRBJ2-3 and V is TRBV28; D assignment may be TRBD1 or TRBD2 (5 bases each). The CDR3 covers 16 residues. Germline lookup yields CDR1 MDHEN and CDR2 SYDVKM. The V gene lost 6 bases and the J gene lost 1 base, with 17 bases spanning the gap. CDR3 sequence: CASSAEGTWGTDTQYF. CDR3 DNA: TGTGCCAGCAGCGCCGAGGGGACCTGGGGCACAGATACGCAGTATTTT.